The entry below gives a single T cell receptor beta chain sequence along with its context. Its antigen has not been determined. No base quality information exists; no much larger clone differs at one position. Library generation was performed with multiplex PCR. The instrument was an Illumina HiSeq 4000. iRepertoire HTBI primers and Arm-PCR amplification of CDR3 regions were used to construct TCR beta libraries. Gel purification was performed on PCR products prior to sequencing. The study's own analysis went as follows. Across samples, about 64 TRBV and 13 to 15 TRBJ segments were identified and used for gene usage analysis of CDR3 amino acid clonotypes. COPE and FqMerger were used to merge the filtered high-quality paired reads into contigs. BLAST was used to align contigs to the IMGT TRBV, TRBD and TRBJ reference genes, and CDR3 was defined following IMGT. Highly expanded clones were defined as clonotypes with a frequency above 0.1%. Repertoire diversity was measured by Shannon entropy, and V-J evenness by the Gini coefficient. Clonotypes shared by more than one individual were considered public. Clones were called with MiXCR by TCRdb after fastp trimmed the public reads at Q25, and only in-frame beta chains were retained. Rows with one shared CDR3 protein collapse into an entry with the most common genes and DNA. TCRdb, rather than the study authors, made the V and J calls. In this sample the table shows some 240,000 distinct CDR3 sequences, approximately 18% of which occur a single time. The biggest ten clones account for roughly 12% of the sample.

This specimen's time point label, interpreted: newly diagnosed GD, antithyroid drugs for less than 3 months. For both TCR sequencing and RNA sequencing, RNA was extracted from PBMCs using TRIzol. The diagnosis of Graves' disease followed American Thyroid Association guidelines. The patients came from an endocrinology department in Xi'an, China. Each patient gave approximately 10 milliliters of peripheral blood, collected in an EDTA anticoagulant tube. Ficoll Paque Plus density gradient separation was used to isolate PBMCs, and no further T cell sorting was performed. An Agilent 2100 Bioanalyzer and agarose gel were used to assess RNA quality, and a NanoDrop 2000 was used to measure RNA concentration. The CDR3, cysteine through phenylalanine, is 15 amino acids long. The sequence is cut down to CDR3 DNA, 45 bases in frame from base 1. V gives up 2 bases and J gives up 0 bases, and the segment between their germline ends measures 11 bases. The germline V gene sets CDR1 to MNHNS and CDR2 to SASEGT.

This entry belongs to a study of regulatory T cells in long-lasting Graves disease (dated by TCRdb to about 2021). Some background on the complete study: Newly diagnosed Graves' disease patients had taken antithyroid drugs for less than 3 months. Peripheral blood TCR sequencing and RNA sequencing compared persistent Graves' disease patients with newly diagnosed Graves' disease patients. A total of around 35 samples were covered by TCR sequencing, comprising some 13 persistent and about 20 newly diagnosed Graves' disease patients. The study was registered as a clinical trial and conducted in China. General conclusions and limits of the study: Because the primary lesion, thyroid tissue, could not be accessed, the study looked at peripheral blood alone. Patients with persistent disease shared more public clonotypes (fewer than 3,000) than newly diagnosed patients did (966). TRBV28, TRBJ1-2 and TRBJ2-5 were preferentially used in persistent disease, while TRBV20-1 and TRBJ2-1 were favored in newly diagnosed disease. Sequencing and analysis were limited to the TCR beta chain. The small sample size was acknowledged by the authors as a limitation that may reduce accuracy. Persistent Graves' disease patients showed lower TCR Shannon entropy and fewer highly expanded clones than newly diagnosed patients, suggesting clonal expansion.

A further study also used this sample, focusing on T cells in Graves' hyperthyroidism and ophthalmopathy. The other study reports the following: Stable Graves' hyperthyroidism was defined as no progression to ophthalmopathy during 18 months of follow-up. Hyperthyroidism patients were newly diagnosed, had a disease duration of under 2 months, and were aged 18 to 65 years. Any patient with an uncontrolled infection, another autoimmune disease, pregnancy or lactation was excluded. Clinical symptoms, serum thyroxine and TRAb, thyroid ultrasound, and orbital computed tomography formed the basis for the diagnoses. The TCR CDR3 was subjected to a first round of RT-PCR using the HTBI primer set and the Qiagen OneStep RT-PCR kit. Most expanded thyroid clonotypes (frequency above 0.001) were also detected in blood, a finding suggesting that blood repertoires may reflect thyroid immune responses. A 13 V-J signature model separated ophthalmopathy from stable hyperthyroidism, with around 90% sensitivity and roughly 81% specificity in cross-validation and 80%/75% in testing. In validation, the model predicted progression to ophthalmopathy a median of roughly 6.5 months before onset, with over 60% sensitivity and just under 75% specificity. A discovery cohort of about a hundred patients, 43 with Graves' ophthalmopathy and about 58 with stable Graves' hyperthyroidism, was used to find distinguishing TCR V-J signatures. An independent validation cohort of under 20 hyperthyroidism patients and approximately 16 patients who later progressed to ophthalmopathy tested prospective prediction of ophthalmopathy. The roughly 100 discovery patients were randomly divided into training and test sets at a 7:3 ratio. The study also compared thyroid tissue and blood T-cell repertoires from 6 or 7 Graves' hyperthyroidism patients. Once sampling was done, hyperthyroidism patients were given methimazole at a starting dose of 30 mg daily, whereas ophthalmopathy patients were given high-dose intravenous methylprednisolone. A second multiplex PCR round built the libraries, followed by size selection and purification. Paired-end sequencing of the libraries was performed with 100 bp reads on an Illumina HiSeq2000. Raw data were processed with SOAPnuke, discarding reads with adapters, uncalled bases, mean Phred below 15, or no exact constant-primer or identifier match. High-quality paired reads were merged with COPE v1.2.5, and unique nucleotide sequences were defined as clonotypes. MiTCR v1.1 was used to align the clonotypes against IMGT TRBV, TRBD and TRBJ reference segments. The analysis was restricted to V-J combinations with a frequency above 0.0001, which together covered roughly 99% of the repertoires. A TCS score was defined as the ratio of F50 (clonal expansion) to E x V (chaos), with BLOSUM62-based TCRdist applied between CDR3 peptides within each V-J. Welch's t-statistics and random forest reduced roughly 500 V-J features to about 13, which were used in a naive Bayes classifier (R e1071). Sample size was not statistically predetermined, and blinding of investigators to group allocation was not performed. The paper describes TCR Vbeta CDR3 sequencing of 140 or so peripheral blood samples, made up of under 50 ophthalmopathy patients, 70 to 80 hyperthyroidism patients and some 17 progressor patients.

The rearrangement joined TRBV6-1 to TRBJ2-7, with no confident D gene call. The sequence came from a woman in her twenties or thirties with Graves disease. Donor details come from another sample of the same person, matched by shared clones. The sample in question was peripheral blood mononuclear cells (PBMCs), obtained at new diagnosis, from a patient treated with antithyroid drugs. The CDR3 region reads CASSETSSSSYEQYF. The nucleotide sequence reads TGTGCCAGCAGTGAAACGTCGAGTAGCTCCTACGAGCAGTACTTC.